A selection of T cell receptor beta chains follows, all from one sample in a study of radiotherapy plus CTLA-4 blockade in lung cancer. Using immunoSEQ multiplex PCR, the repertoire was profiled, and TCRdb retains in-frame clones only, with some absent. This sample yields 81,000 or so clones, of which less than 85% are seen a single time; about 0.79% belongs to the top ten. The specimen was peripheral blood, collected from a patient treated with radiotherapy plus ipilimumab. The receptors come from a human donor with non-small cell lung cancer who had stable disease on radiotherapy plus ipilimumab. Both conserved end residues are part of each CDR3. A D gene is named only where the DNA matches it firmly. Not every row has a clone size; where given, it reads once, few, many or a size class.

j_gene,d_gene,abundance,v_gene,CDR3aa,CDR3nt
TRBJ1-2,NA,NA,TRBV5-8,CASSFARIYGYTF,TGTGCCAGCAGCTTCGCACGGATCTATGGCTACACCTTC
TRBJ2-7,NA,NA,TRBV7-2,CASSLGRVGGVNYEQYF,TGTGCCAGCAGCTTAGGCAGGGTAGGAGGGGTAAACTACGAGCAGTACTTC
TRBJ1-5,NA,NA,TRBV28,CASSSPRAEGNQPQHF,TGTGCCAGCAGCTCACCCAGGGCAGAGGGCAATCAGCCCCAGCATTTT
TRBJ2-2,NA,NA,TRBV6-1,CAGHGGGPGAGELFF,TGTGCCGGTCACGGCGGGGGCCCGGGTGCCGGGGAGCTGTTTTTT
TRBJ1-4,NA,once,TRBV28,CASSRNLNEKLFF,TGTGCCAGCAGCCGTAACCTTAATGAAAAACTGTTTTTT
TRBJ2-7,NA,few,TRBV10-3,CAIATGSYEQYF,TGTGCCATCGCAACCGGGTCCTACGAGCAGTACTTC
TRBJ2-7,NA,few,TRBV2,CASRGSTHEQYF,TGTGCCAGCAGGGGCAGTACCCACGAGCAGTACTTC
TRBJ2-1,NA,NA,TRBV28,CASSYPTGGAQQFF,TGTGCCAGCAGTTACCCCACGGGGGGCGCGCAGCAGTTCTTC
TRBJ2-7,NA,few,TRBV28,CASIFQGSYEQYF,TGTGCCAGCATTTTCCAGGGGTCGTACGAGCAGTACTTC
TRBJ1-2,NA,NA,TRBV5-6,CASSLNGLYGYTF,TGTGCCAGCAGTCTAAACGGCCTCTATGGCTACACCTTC
TRBJ2-5,NA,NA,TRBV10-1,CASSGGGGLVETQYF,TGCGCCAGCAGTGGGGGTGGGGGGCTGGTGGAGACCCAGTACTTC
TRBJ1-2,NA,few,TRBV6-1,CASSEIEVLLGNGYTF,TGTGCCAGCAGTGAGATAGAAGTCCTCTTAGGGAATGGCTACACCTTC
TRBJ2-7,NA,few,TRBV5-8,CASSWTGPTAQYF,TGTGCCAGCAGCTGGACGGGGCCTACGGCGCAGTACTTC
TRBJ1-1,TRBD1,NA,TRBV10-3,CADRQGTNTEAFF,TGTGCCGACCGACAGGGGACGAACACTGAAGCTTTCTTT